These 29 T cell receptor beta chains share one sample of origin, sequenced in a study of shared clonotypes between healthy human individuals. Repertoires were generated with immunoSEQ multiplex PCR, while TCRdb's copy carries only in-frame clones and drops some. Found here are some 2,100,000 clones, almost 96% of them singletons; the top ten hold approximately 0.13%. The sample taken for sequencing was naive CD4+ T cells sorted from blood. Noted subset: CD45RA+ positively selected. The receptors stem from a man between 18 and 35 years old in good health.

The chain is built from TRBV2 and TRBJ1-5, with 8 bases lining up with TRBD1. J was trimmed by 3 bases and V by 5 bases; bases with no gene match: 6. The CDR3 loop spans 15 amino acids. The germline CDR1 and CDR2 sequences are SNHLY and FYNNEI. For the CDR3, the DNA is TGTGCCAGCAGTAACAGGGGGAGGAACAATCAGCCCCAGCATTTT. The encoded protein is CASSNRGRNNQPQHF.

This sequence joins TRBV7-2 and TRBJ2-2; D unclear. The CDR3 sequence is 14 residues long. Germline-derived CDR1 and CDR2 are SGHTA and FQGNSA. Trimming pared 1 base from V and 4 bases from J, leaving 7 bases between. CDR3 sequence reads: CASSLVLVTGELFF. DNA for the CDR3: TGTGCCAGCAGCTTAGTTTTAGTCACCGGGGAGCTGTTTTTT.

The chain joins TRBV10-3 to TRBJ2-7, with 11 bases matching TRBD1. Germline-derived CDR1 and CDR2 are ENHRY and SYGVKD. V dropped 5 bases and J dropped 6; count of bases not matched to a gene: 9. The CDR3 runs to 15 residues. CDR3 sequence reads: CAISPREGTGGEQYF. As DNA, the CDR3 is TGTGCCATCAGTCCCCGCGAGGGGACAGGGGGCGAGCAGTACTTC.

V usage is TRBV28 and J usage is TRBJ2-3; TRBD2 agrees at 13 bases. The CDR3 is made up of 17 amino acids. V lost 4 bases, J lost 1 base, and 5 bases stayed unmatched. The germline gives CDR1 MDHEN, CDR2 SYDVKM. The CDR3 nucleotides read TGTGCCAGCAGTTCCTCCGGGACTAGCGGGGGCACAGATACGCAGTATTTT. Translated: CASSSSGTSGGTDTQYF.

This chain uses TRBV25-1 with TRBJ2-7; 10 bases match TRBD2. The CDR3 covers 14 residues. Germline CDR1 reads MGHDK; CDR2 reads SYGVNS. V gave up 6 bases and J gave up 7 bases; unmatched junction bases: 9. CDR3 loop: CASRASGGPLEQYF. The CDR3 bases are TGTGCCAGCAGGGCTAGCGGGGGCCCATTAGAGCAGTACTTC.

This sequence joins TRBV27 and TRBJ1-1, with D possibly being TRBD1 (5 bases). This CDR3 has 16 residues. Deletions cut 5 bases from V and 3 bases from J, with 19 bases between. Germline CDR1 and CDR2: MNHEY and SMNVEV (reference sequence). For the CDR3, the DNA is TGTGCCAGCAGTCCGTACGGGACGGGGAGCGACACTGAAGCTTTCTTT. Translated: CASSPYGTGSDTEAFF.

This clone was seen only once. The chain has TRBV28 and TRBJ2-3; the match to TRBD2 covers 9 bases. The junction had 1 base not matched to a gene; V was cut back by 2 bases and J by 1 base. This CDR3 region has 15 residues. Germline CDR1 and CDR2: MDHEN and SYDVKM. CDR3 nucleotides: TGTGCCAGCAGTTTAATAGCGGGAGGCACAGATACGCAGTATTTT. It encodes CASSLIAGGTDTQYF.

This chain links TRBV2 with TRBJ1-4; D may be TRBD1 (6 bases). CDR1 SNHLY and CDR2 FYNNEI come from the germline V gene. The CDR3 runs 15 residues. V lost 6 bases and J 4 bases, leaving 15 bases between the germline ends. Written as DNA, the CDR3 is TGTGCCAGCAGGTCGAGTCAGGGGAGTAATGAAAAACTGTTTTTT. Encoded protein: CASRSSQGSNEKLFF. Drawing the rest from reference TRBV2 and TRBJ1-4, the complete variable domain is EPEVTQTPSHQVTQMGQEVILRCVPISNHLYFYWYRQILGQKVEFLVSFYNNEISEKSEIFDDQFSVERPDGSNFTLKIRSTKLEDSAMYFCASRSSQGSNEKLFFGSGTQLSVL.

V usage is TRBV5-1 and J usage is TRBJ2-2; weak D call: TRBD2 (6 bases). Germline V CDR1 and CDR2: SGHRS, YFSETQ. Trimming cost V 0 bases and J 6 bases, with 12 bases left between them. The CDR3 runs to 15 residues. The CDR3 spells CASSLEAGGPGELFF. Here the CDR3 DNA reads TGCGCCAGCAGCTTGGAAGCGGGCGGACCCGGGGAGCTGTTTTTT.

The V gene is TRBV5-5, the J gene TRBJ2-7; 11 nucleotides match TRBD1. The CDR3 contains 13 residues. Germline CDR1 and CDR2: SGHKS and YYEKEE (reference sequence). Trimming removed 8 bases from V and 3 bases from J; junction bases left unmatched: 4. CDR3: CASADRGHYEQYF. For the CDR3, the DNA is TGTGCCAGTGCGGACAGGGGGCACTACGAGCAGTACTTC.

CDR3 region: CATSRRSVSGANVLTF. In nucleotides, the CDR3 is TGTGCCACCAGCAGAAGATCGGTCTCTGGGGCCAACGTCCTGACTTTC. The V gene is TRBV15, the J gene TRBJ2-6; D is uncertain. Looked up from germline, CDR1 is LNHNV and CDR2 is YYDKDF (reference sequence). Trimming shortened V by 2 bases and J by 0 bases, and 8 bases separated the two germline ends. CDR3 length: 16 residues.

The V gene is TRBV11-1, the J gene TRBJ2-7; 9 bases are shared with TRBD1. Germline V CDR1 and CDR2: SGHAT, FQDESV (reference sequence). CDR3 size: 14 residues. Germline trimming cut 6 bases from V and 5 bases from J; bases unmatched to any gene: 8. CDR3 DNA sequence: TGTGCCAGCAGTTATGGACAGGGGCTGGACGAGCAGTACTTC. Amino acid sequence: CASSYGQGLDEQYF.

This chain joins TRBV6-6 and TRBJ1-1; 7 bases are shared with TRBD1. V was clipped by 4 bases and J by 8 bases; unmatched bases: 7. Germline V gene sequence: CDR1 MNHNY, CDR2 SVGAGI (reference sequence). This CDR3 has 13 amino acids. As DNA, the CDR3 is TGTGCCAGCAGTTTTACAGGGGATCGAGAAGCTTTCTTT. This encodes CASSFTGDREAFF.

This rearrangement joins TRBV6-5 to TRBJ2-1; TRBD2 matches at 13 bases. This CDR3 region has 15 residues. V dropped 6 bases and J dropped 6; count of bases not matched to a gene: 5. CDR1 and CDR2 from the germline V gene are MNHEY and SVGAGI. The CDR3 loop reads CASSRLAGGFNEQFF. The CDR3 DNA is TGTGCCAGCAGCCGACTAGCGGGGGGATTCAATGAGCAGTTCTTC.

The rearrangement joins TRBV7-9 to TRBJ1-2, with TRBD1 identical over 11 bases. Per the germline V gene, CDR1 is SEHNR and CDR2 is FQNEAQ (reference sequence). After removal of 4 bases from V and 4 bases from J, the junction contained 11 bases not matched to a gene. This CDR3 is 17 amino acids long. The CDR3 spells CASSSRTGGAGAYGYTF. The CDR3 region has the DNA TGTGCCAGCAGCTCACGGACAGGGGGCGCCGGGGCCTATGGCTACACCTTC.

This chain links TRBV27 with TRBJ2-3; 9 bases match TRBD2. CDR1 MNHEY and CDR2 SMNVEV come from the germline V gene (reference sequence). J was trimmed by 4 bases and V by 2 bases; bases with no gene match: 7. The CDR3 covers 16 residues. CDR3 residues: CASSLRELAGPDTQYF. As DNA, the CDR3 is TGTGCCAGCAGTTTACGGGAACTAGCGGGCCCAGATACGCAGTATTTT.

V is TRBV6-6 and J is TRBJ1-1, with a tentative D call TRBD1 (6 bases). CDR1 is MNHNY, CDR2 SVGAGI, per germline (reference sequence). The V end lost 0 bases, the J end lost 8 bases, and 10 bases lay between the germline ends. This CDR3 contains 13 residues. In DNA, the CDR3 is TGTGCCAGCAGTTACTCTACAGGGCAGGAAGCTTTCTTT. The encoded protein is CASSYSTGQEAFF.

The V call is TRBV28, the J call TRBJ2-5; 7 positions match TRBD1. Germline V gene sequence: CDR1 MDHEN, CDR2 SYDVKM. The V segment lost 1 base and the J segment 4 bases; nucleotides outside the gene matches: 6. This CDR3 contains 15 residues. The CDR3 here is CASSLSDRARETQYF. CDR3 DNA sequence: TGTGCCAGCAGTTTATCCGACAGGGCGAGAGAGACCCAGTACTTC.

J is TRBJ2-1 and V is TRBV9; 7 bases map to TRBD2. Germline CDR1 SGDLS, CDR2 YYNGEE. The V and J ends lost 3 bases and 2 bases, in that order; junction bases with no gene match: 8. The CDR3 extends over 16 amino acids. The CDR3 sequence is CASSASPRGAYNEQFF. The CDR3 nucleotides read TGTGCCAGCAGCGCCTCTCCCCGGGGGGCCTACAATGAGCAGTTCTTC.

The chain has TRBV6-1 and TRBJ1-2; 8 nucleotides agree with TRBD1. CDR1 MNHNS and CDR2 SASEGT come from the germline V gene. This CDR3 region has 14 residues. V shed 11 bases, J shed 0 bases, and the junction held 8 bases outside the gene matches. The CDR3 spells CALARDRPNYGYTF. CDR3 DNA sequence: TGTGCCTTAGCCCGGGACAGGCCTAACTATGGCTACACCTTC.

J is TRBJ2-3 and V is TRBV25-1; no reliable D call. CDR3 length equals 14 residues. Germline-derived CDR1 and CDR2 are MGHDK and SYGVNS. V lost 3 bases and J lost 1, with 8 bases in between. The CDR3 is CASSDVGGTDTQYF. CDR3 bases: TGTGCCAGCAGTGATGTTGGGGGCACAGATACGCAGTATTTT.

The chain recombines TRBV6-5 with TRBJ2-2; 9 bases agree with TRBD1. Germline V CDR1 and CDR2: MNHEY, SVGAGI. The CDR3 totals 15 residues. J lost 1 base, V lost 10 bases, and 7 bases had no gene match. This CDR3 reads CANSRGQGNTGELFF. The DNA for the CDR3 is TGTGCCAACTCCCGGGGACAGGGGAACACCGGGGAGCTGTTTTTT.

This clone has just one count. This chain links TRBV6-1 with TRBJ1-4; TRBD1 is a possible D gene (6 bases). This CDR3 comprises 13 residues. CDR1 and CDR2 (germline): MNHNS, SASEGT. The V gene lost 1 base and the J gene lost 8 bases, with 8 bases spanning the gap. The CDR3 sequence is CASSEDRDEKLFF. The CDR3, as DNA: TGTGCCAGCAGTGAAGACAGGGACGAAAAACTGTTTTTT.

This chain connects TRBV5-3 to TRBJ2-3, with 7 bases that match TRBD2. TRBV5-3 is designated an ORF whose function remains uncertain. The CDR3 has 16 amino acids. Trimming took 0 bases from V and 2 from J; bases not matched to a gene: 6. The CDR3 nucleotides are TGTGCCAGAAGCTTGGTTCGGTGGGACTACACAGATACGCAGTATTTT. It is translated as CARSLVRWDYTDTQYF.

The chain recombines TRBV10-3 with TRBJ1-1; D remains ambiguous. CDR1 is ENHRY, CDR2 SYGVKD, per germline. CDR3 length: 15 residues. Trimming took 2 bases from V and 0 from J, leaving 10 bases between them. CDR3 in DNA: TGTGCCATCAGTGAGAGCCAGGCAATGAACACTGAAGCTTTCTTT. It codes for CAISESQAMNTEAFF.

This chain's CDR3 is CASSPTGGHNSPLHF. The CDR3 nucleotides are TGTGCCAGCTCACCCACAGGGGGCCATAATTCACCCCTCCACTTT. The chain recombines TRBV18 with TRBJ1-6; 9 bases agree with TRBD1. V trimming: 3 bases; J trimming: 5 bases; junction bases outside the gene matches: 2. Looked up from germline, CDR1 is KGHSH and CDR2 is LQKENI. This CDR3 region has 15 residues.

The CDR3 reads CSVRGQATDTQYF. In DNA, the CDR3 is TGCAGCGTCCGCGGACAGGCCACAGATACGCAGTATTTT. J is TRBJ2-3 and V is TRBV29-1; TRBD1 agrees at 7 bases. This CDR3 spans 13 amino acids. CDR1 and CDR2 from the germline V gene are SQVTM and ANQGSEA. V gave up 6 bases and J gave up 2 bases; unmatched junction bases: 5.

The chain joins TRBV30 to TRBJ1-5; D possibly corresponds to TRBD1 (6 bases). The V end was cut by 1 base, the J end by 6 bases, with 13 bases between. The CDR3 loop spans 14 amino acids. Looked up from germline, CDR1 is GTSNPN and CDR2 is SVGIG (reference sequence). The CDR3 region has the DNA TGTGCCTGGAGTGGAACAGGGATTATTCAGCCCCAGCATTTT. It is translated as CAWSGTGIIQPQHF.

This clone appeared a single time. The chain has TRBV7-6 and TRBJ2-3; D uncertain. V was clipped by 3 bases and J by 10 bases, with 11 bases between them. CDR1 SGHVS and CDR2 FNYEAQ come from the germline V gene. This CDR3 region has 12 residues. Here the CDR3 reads CASSLSEVPQYF. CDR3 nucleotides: TGTGCCAGCAGCTTGTCGGAAGTTCCGCAGTATTTT.